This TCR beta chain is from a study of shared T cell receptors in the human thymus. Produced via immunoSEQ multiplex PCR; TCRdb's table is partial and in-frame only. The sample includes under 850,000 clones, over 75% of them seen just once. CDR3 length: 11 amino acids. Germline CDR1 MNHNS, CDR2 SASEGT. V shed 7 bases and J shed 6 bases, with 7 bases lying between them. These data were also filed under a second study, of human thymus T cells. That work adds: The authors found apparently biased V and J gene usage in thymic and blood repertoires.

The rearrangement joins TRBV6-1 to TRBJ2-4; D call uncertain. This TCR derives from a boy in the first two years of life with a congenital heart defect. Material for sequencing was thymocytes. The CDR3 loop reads CASTHRNIQYF. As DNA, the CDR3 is TGTGCCAGCACCCATAGAAACATTCAGTACTTC.